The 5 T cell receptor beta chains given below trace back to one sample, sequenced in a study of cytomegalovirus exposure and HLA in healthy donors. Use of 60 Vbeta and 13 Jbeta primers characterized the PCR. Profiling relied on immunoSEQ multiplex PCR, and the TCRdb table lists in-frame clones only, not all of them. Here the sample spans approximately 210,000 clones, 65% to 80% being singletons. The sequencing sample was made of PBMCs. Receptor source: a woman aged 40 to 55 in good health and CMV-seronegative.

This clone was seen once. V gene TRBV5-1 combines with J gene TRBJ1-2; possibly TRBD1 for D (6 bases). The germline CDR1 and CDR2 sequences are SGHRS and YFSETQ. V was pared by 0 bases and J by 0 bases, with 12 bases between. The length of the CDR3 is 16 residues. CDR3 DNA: TGCGCCAGCAGCTTGGGTAGGGGACAAGCTAACTATGGCTACACCTTC. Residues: CASSLGRGQANYGYTF.

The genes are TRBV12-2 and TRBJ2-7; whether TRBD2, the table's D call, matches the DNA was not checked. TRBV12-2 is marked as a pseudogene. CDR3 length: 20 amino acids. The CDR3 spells CASRRGTSGRETTPFYEQYV. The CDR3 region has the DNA TGTGCAAGTCGACGTGGGACTAGCGGGAGGGAAACCACCCCTTTCTACGAGCAGTACGTC.

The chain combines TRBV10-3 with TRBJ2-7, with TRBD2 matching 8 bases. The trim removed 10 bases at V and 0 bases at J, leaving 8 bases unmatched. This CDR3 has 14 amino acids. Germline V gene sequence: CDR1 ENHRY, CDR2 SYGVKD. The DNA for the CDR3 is TGTGCCAAGAATAGCGGGGACATCTCCTACGAGCAGTACTTC. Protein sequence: CAKNSGDISYEQYF.

In nucleotides, the CDR3 is TGTGCCAGCAGCTTGGCGGATGGGGGCGTGACCCAGTACTTC. It translates to CASSLADGGVTQYF. The chain uses TRBV7-9 and TRBJ2-5; D possibly corresponds to TRBD1 (6 bases). V was clipped by 3 bases and J by 7 bases, with 15 bases between them. The CDR3 covers 14 residues. The V gene's germline CDR1 is SEHNR and CDR2 FQNEAQ (reference sequence).

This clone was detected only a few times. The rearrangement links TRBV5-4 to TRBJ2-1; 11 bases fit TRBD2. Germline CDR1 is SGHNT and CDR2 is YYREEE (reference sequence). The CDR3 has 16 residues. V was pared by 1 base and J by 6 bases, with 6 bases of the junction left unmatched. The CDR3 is CASSLLAGGPSNEQFF. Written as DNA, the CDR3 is TGTGCCAGCAGCTTGTTAGCGGGAGGGCCGAGCAATGAGCAGTTCTTC.